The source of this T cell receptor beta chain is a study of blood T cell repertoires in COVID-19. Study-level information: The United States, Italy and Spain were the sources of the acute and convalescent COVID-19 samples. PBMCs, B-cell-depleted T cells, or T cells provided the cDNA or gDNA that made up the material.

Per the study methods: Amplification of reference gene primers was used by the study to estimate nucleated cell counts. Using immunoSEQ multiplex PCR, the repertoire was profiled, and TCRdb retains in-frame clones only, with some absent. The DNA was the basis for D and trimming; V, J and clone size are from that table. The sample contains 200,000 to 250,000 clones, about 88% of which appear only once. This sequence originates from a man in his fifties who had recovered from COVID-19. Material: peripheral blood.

CDR3 DNA sequence: TGTGCCAGCAGCCGAGGGACAGGGGTGAGCGAGCAGTACTTC. It codes for CASSRGTGVSEQYF. V gene TRBV11-2 combines with J gene TRBJ2-7, with 10 bases identical to TRBD1. J was trimmed by 6 bases and V by 5 bases; bases with no gene match: 7. CDR1 is SGHAT and CDR2 is FQNNGV in the germline V gene. The CDR3 totals 14 residues. The whole variable domain, filled in from reference TRBV11-2 and TRBJ2-7, reads EAGVAQSPRYKIIEKRQSVAFWCNPISGHATLYWYQQILGQGPKLLIQFQNNGVVDDSQLPKDRFSAERLKGVDSTLKIQPAKLEDSAVYLCASSRGTGVSEQYFGPGTRLTVT.